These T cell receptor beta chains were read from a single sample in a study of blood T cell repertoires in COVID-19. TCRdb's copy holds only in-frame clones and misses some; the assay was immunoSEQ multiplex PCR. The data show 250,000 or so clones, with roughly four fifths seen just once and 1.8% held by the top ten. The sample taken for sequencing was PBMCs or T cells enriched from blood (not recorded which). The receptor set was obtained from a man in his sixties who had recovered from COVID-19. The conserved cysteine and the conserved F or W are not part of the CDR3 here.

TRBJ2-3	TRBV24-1	ATSDRTSTDTQY
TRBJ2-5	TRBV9	ASSSGLAGGQETQY
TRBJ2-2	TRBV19	ASSSAQDTGELF
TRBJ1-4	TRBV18	ASSPPGSTEKLF
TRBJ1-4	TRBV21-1	ASSKVPPRQGRREKLF
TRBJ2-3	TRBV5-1	ASSKDGGEQY
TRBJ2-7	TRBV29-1	SVVGAYEQY
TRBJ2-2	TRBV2	ASRPLRTGDTGELF
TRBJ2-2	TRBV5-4	ASSLDRTSGRTGELF
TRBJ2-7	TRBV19	ASNQGVGEQY
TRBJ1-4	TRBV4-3	ASSQPDRVNEKLF
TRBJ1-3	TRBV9	ASSWGGSSGNTIY
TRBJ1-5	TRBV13	ASSQGHFQPQH
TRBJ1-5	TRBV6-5	ASSFQGQGNQPQH
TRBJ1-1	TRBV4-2	ASSQESGEGTEAF
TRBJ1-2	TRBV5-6	ASSLRQGGGYT
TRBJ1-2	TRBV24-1	ATSVTGTSGYT
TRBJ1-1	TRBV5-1	ASSDRGLGTEAF
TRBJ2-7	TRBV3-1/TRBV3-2	ASSQGGTGGYEQY
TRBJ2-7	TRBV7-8	ASSLGQGAYEQY
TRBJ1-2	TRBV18	ASSPGQAHYGYT
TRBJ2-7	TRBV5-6	ASSPGLGYEQY
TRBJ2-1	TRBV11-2	ASSLGTAGGLDEQF
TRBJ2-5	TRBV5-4	ASSSFRDRKQETQY
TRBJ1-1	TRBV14	ASSQNMNTEAF
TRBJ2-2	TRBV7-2	ASSLVGPVTGELF
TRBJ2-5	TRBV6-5	ASSYGTGARETQY
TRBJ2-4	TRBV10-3	AISESTGSGPMIQY
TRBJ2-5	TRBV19	ASRQGDRKWY
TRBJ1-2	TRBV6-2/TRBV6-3	ASSIFWQDYGYT
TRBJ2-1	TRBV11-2	ASSEGGTRQF
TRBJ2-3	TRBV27	ASSLWGGTDTQY
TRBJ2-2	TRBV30	AWTANTGELF
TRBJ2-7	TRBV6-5	ASHVGTGSYEQY
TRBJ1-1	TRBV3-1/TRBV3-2	ASSLQGNTEAF
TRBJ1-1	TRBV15	ATSRDSGQGNTEAF
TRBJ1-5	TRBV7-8	ASSPYSGTGNQPQH
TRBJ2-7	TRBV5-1	ASSSGRWTSTYEQY
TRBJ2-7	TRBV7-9	ASSLPKGVVAYEQY
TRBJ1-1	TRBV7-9	ASSLESWPNTEAF
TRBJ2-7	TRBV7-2	ASSLGAGTGVEQY
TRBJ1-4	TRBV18	ASSEGTIATNEKLF
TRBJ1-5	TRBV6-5	ASSYYLTYSNQPQH
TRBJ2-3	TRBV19	ASSRGQRTDTQY
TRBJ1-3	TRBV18	ASSATGTGNTIY
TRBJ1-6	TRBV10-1	ASSTGGSPLH
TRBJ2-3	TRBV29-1	SIQRGGDTQY
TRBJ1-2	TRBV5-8	ASSAGQLNYGYT
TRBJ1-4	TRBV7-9	ASSFGQGRATNEKLF
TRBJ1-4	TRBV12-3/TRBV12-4	ASSRRPNEKLF
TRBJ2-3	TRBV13	ASSFPSGGTDTQY
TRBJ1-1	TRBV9	ASSVATGGGNEAF
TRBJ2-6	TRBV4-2	ASSQDTRGSGAGANVLT
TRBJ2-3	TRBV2	AGLASLADTQY
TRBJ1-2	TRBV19	ASRGDSRYGYT
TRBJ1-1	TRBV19	ASSTGVNTEAF